This is a list of T cell receptor beta chains from one sample in a study of follicular helper T cells after annual influenza vaccination. Repertoires were generated with immunoSEQ multiplex PCR, while TCRdb's copy carries only in-frame clones and drops some. The data contain about 11,000 clones, roughly 80% of them seen just once; the ten biggest clones take up 0.8% to 0.95%. Material: CXCR5- memory CD4+ T cells sorted from blood, obtained 6 weeks after influenza vaccination. The receptors shown here come from an adult who received the influenza vaccine. Both conserved end residues are part of each CDR3. A D gene is named only where the DNA matches it firmly. Clone size is shown for a subset of rows, as once, few, many or a class of expanded clone.

j_gene | d_gene | v_gene | abundance | CDR3aa | CDR3nt
TRBJ1-1 | - | TRBV6-1 | - | CASIKLYGGNTEAFF | TGTGCCAGCATAAAGCTGTATGGTGGGAACACTGAAGCTTTCTTT
TRBJ1-1 | - | TRBV7-3 | - | CASSLTGGPGGTEAFF | TGTGCCAGCAGCTTAACGGGGGGACCAGGTGGAACTGAAGCTTTCTTT
TRBJ2-3 | - | TRBV7-9 | - | CASSLADTQYF | TGTGCCAGCAGCTTGGCAGATACGCAGTATTTT
TRBJ1-2 | TRBD1 | TRBV4-2 | - | CASSQATGEDSYGYTF | TGTGCCAGCAGCCAAGCGACAGGGGAGGACTCCTATGGCTACACCTTC
TRBJ2-3 | TRBD1 | TRBV7-2 | - | CASSLRPNRGGFRPDTQYF | TGTGCCAGCAGCTTAAGGCCAAACAGGGGTGGCTTTCGCCCAGATACGCAGTATTTT
TRBJ2-3 | - | TRBV7-3 | - | CASSLVPGSTDTQYF | TGTGCCAGCAGCTTAGTGCCAGGGAGCACTGATACGCAGTATTTT
TRBJ1-1 | - | TRBV4-1 | - | CASSQVRFGQRPNTEAFF | TGCGCCAGCAGCCAAGTCCGTTTCGGTCAGAGACCTAACACTGAAGCTTTCTTT
TRBJ2-7 | TRBD1 | TRBV7-9 | - | CASSPRTGVNEQYF | TGTGCCAGCAGCCCACGGACAGGGGTTAACGAGCAGTACTTC
TRBJ2-5 | - | TRBV10-3 | - | CAISEPSGEQYF | TGTGCCATCAGTGAGCCTTCCGGGGAGCAGTACTTC
TRBJ2-5 | - | TRBV18 | once | CASSLWGAQETQYF | TGTGCCAGCTCCTTATGGGGGGCACAAGAGACCCAGTACTTC
TRBJ2-3 | - | TRBV29-1 | - | CSVLTGTSTDTQYF | TGCAGCGTTCTGACCGGGACTAGCACAGATACGCAGTATTTT
TRBJ1-2 | - | TRBV4-1 | - | CASSQEEGILSGYTF | TGCGCCAGCAGCCAAGAGGAGGGAATTCTGAGTGGCTACACCTTC
TRBJ2-4 | TRBD1 | TRBV19 | once | CASSIPGGADIQYF | TGTGCCAGTAGTATACCAGGGGGCGCGGACATTCAGTACTTC
TRBJ1-1 | - | TRBV11-3 | - | CASSFRVGGTEAFF | TGTGCCAGCAGCTTTAGAGTCGGAGGGACTGAAGCTTTCTTT
TRBJ1-5 | - | TRBV14 | - | CASSQEPGQPQHF | TGTGCCAGCAGCCAAGAACCCGGTCAGCCCCAGCATTTT
TRBJ2-3 | - | TRBV6-6 | - | CASSYLGGADTQYF | TGTGCCAGCAGTTACCTCGGGGGAGCAGATACGCAGTATTTT
TRBJ1-2 | - | TRBV6-5 | - | CASSYSGANYGYTF | TGTGCCAGCAGTTATTCCGGAGCTAACTATGGCTACACCTTC
TRBJ1-3 | TRBD1 | TRBV7-9 | once | CASSSWTGTSGNTIYF | TGTGCCAGCAGCTCCTGGACAGGCACCTCTGGAAACACCATATATTTT
TRBJ2-3 | TRBD2 | TRBV6-1 | - | CAEGLAGGSDTQYF | TGTGCAGAGGGGCTAGCGGGGGGTTCAGATACGCAGTATTTT
TRBJ1-3 | - | TRBV6-5 | few | CASSDSYSGNTIYF | TGTGCCAGCAGCGACAGCTACTCTGGAAACACCATATATTTT
TRBJ1-4 | - | TRBV19 | - | CASGQTGEKLFF | TGTGCCAGCGGACAGACGGGCGAAAAACTGTTTTTT
TRBJ1-2 | TRBD1 | TRBV15 | - | CATSRRQGSYGYTF | TGTGCCACCAGCCGAAGACAGGGGTCCTATGGCTACACCTTC
TRBJ1-6 | TRBD1 | TRBV6-6 | - | CASSFTGGDNSPLHF | TGTGCCAGCAGTTTTACAGGGGGCGATAATTCACCCCTCCACTTT
TRBJ1-4 | - | TRBV5-1 | - | CASRGATNEKLFF | TGCGCCAGTCGGGGGGCCACTAATGAAAAACTGTTTTTT
TRBJ2-3 | - | TRBV18 | - | CASSPGGPSTDTQYF | TGTGCCAGCTCACCGGGGGGGCCTAGCACAGATACGCAGTATTTT
TRBJ2-2 | TRBD2 | TRBV10-1 | few | CASSESDGGASGELFF | TGCGCCAGCAGTGAGTCCGACGGGGGGGCATCCGGGGAGCTGTTTTTT
TRBJ1-1 | - | TRBV11-2 | - | CASSLEGGGAEAFF | TGTGCCAGCAGCTTAGAGGGTGGGGGGGCGGAAGCTTTCTTT
TRBJ1-4 | - | TRBV4-2 | - | CASSRTGSEEKLFF | TGTGCCAGCAGCAGAACAGGGTCGGAGGAAAAACTGTTTTTT
TRBJ2-7 | - | TRBV19 | - | CASREGTGAYEQYF | TGTGCCAGTAGAGAGGGGACCGGGGCTTACGAGCAGTACTTC
TRBJ2-4 | - | TRBV4-1 | once | CASSQGWLAKNIQYF | TGCGCCAGCAGCCAGGGGTGGCTAGCCAAAAACATTCAGTACTTC
TRBJ2-7 | - | TRBV9 | - | CASSLHGDLSYEQYF | TGTGCCAGCAGCCTCCACGGGGACCTCTCCTACGAGCAGTACTTC
TRBJ2-1 | - | TRBV7-3 | - | CASSFHFRGANEQFF | TGTGCCAGCAGCTTTCACTTCCGGGGGGCCAATGAGCAGTTCTTC
TRBJ2-3 | - | TRBV6-6 | - | CASSPSGYTQYF | TGTGCCAGCAGCCCTAGTGGGTATACGCAGTATTTT
TRBJ1-2 | - | TRBV19 | - | CASTLGSHFYGYTF | TGTGCCAGTACTCTAGGCAGCCACTTCTATGGCTACACCTTC
TRBJ2-7 | - | TRBV13 | - | CASRPRAGPSYEQYF | TGTGCCAGCAGACCAAGAGCGGGTCCCTCCTACGAGCAGTACTTC
TRBJ2-3 | TRBD2 | TRBV5-8 | once | CASSKTSGGWPDTQYF | TGTGCCAGCAGCAAGACTAGCGGGGGGTGGCCAGATACGCAGTATTTT
TRBJ2-3 | - | TRBV5-6 | - | CASSLIDTQYF | TGTGCCAGCAGCTTGATAGATACGCAGTATTTT
TRBJ1-1 | - | TRBV7-9 | - | CASSLTENTEAFF | TGTGCCAGCAGCTTAACTGAGAACACTGAAGCTTTCTTT
TRBJ1-2 | - | TRBV18 | - | CASSAGTTNNYGYTF | TGTGCCAGCTCAGCCGGGACAACGAATAACTATGGCTACACCTTC
TRBJ2-5 | - | TRBV7-2 | - | CASSHGVPPGVQETQYF | TGTGCCAGCAGCCACGGAGTTCCACCGGGGGTTCAAGAGACCCAGTACTTC
TRBJ1-5 | TRBD1 | TRBV10-2 | - | CASRQGDQPQHF | TGCGCCAGCAGACAGGGGGATCAGCCCCAGCATTTT
TRBJ1-2 | - | TRBV7-9 | - | CASSLWESYGYTF | TGTGCCAGCAGCTTATGGGAGTCCTATGGCTACACCTTC
TRBJ1-1 | - | TRBV29-1 | - | CSVEMRRANTEAFF | TGCAGCGTTGAAATGAGGAGGGCCAACACTGAAGCTTTCTTT
TRBJ2-5 | - | TRBV4-3 | once | CASSQGLVYQETQYF | TGCGCCAGCAGCCAGGGACTCGTGTACCAAGAGACCCAGTACTTC
TRBJ1-2 | - | TRBV4-3 | once | CASSQARERERGYTF | TGCGCCAGCAGCCAAGCAAGGGAGAGGGAGCGTGGCTACACCTTC
TRBJ2-5 | - | TRBV15 | - | CATSRDLGVPQETQYF | TGTGCCACCAGCAGAGATCTGGGGGTGCCCCAAGAGACCCAGTACTTC
TRBJ1-2 | - | TRBV5-8 | - | CASSLAGYGLGYGYTF | TGTGCCAGCAGCTTGGCAGGGTACGGTCTAGGCTATGGCTACACCTTC
TRBJ2-3 | TRBD1 | TRBV6-6 | - | CASSPGQLFTDTQYF | TGTGCCAGCAGCCCGGGACAGTTATTCACAGATACGCAGTATTTT
TRBJ2-3 | TRBD2 | TRBV9 | - | CASSVRTSGGRDTQYF | TGTGCCAGCAGCGTAAGGACTAGCGGGGGGCGGGATACGCAGTATTTT
TRBJ1-2 | - | TRBV7-2 | - | CASSFGVNYGYTF | TGTGCCAGCAGCTTCGGGGTTAACTATGGCTACACCTTC
TRBJ1-6 | - | TRBV14 | few | CASSQASSPLHF | TGTGCCAGCAGCCAAGCATCATCACCCCTCCACTTT
TRBJ2-4 | - | TRBV18 | once | CASSNQGTGRLAKNIQYF | TGTGCCAGCTCAAACCAAGGTACCGGCCGACTAGCCAAAAACATTCAGTACTTC
TRBJ2-2 | - | TRBV5-6 | - | CASSLAGVNTGELFF | TGTGCCAGCAGCTTGGCGGGGGTGAACACCGGGGAGCTGTTTTTT
TRBJ1-2 | - | TRBV6-5 | - | CASSYFLGGGYTF | TGTGCCAGCAGTTACTTCCTCGGGGGGGGCTACACCTTC
TRBJ2-1 | - | TRBV4-3 | - | CASSQPWGEQFF | TGCGCCAGCAGCCAACCATGGGGTGAGCAGTTCTTC
TRBJ2-4 | - | TRBV9 | - | CASSVGVGLGENIQYF | TGTGCCAGCAGCGTAGGTGTTGGACTTGGGGAAAACATTCAGTACTTC
TRBJ1-2 | - | TRBV2 | - | CASSGGNGYGYTF | TGTGCCAGCAGTGGGGGGAACGGCTATGGCTACACCTTC
TRBJ2-1 | - | TRBV9 | - | CASSPGLGFNEQFF | TGTGCCAGCAGCCCGGGACTGGGATTCAATGAGCAGTTCTTC
TRBJ1-3 | - | TRBV4-1 | - | CASRLRARELSGNTIYF | TGCGCCAGCAGACTAAGGGCCAGGGAGCTCTCTGGAAACACCATATATTTT
TRBJ2-7 | TRBD2 | TRBV7-2 | - | CASSSAGTSLYEQYF | TGTGCCAGCAGCTCGGCCGGGACTAGCCTCTACGAGCAGTACTTC